The source of this T cell receptor beta chain is a study of shared clonotypes between healthy human individuals. The repertoire was sequenced with immunoSEQ multiplex PCR; TCRdb's copy has only in-frame clones and lacks some. The sample shows 500,000 to 650,000 clones, about 80% of them seen only once. Nashville, Tennessee was home to all donors, each a Caucasian adult. Germline lookup yields CDR1 SGHVS and CDR2 FQNEAQ. The germline V and J ends were trimmed by 2 bases and 7 bases, with 9 bases remaining between them. There are 13 residues in the CDR3. The sequence derives from a woman aged 40-49 years in good health. Some clones in this sample may be carry-over from other donors' samples. The sequencing sample was made of PBMCs. The rearrangement uses TRBV7-8 and TRBJ1-5; a possible D gene is TRBD1 (5 bases). The CDR3 DNA follows: TGTGCCAGCAGCTTAACGTGGGGGCAGCCCCAGCATTTT. Translated: CASSLTWGQPQHF.